This T cell receptor beta chain was captured in a study of glioma-infiltrating T cells. Note on this clonotype: Antigen specificity is unknown. A much larger clone lies one base from this, so it may be a read error.

Notes on the study in general: Tissue and blood shared very few CDR3 sequences. Above-expected tissue-blood divergence occurred in all gliomas, most in low-grade ones.

TCR alpha and beta CDR3 regions were amplified from RNA using iRepertoire nested multiplex PCR. Input was roughly 85-400 ng of tissue mRNA or PBMC total RNA. TCRdb analysed the multiplex PCR reads with MiXCR anew, one entry per CDR3 protein. The sample has some 180,000 distinct CDR3 sequences, roughly a third seen once. The sequenced sample was glioma tissue, nonneoplastic brain tissue, or PBMCs (not recorded which). The TCR comes from a human donor with low-grade glioma or glioblastoma, undergoing nonglioma brain surgery, or in good health (not recorded which).

The CDR3 DNA reads TGTGCCAGCTACGGGCCAGCGCTGTCGAACACTGAAGCTTTCTTT. As protein: CASYGPALSNTEAFF. This chain uses TRBV18 with TRBJ1-1; no firm D call. V shed 7 bases and J shed 1 base, with 16 bases lying between them. The CDR3 consists of 15 residues. The germline V gene encodes CDR1 KGHSH and CDR2 LQKENI.